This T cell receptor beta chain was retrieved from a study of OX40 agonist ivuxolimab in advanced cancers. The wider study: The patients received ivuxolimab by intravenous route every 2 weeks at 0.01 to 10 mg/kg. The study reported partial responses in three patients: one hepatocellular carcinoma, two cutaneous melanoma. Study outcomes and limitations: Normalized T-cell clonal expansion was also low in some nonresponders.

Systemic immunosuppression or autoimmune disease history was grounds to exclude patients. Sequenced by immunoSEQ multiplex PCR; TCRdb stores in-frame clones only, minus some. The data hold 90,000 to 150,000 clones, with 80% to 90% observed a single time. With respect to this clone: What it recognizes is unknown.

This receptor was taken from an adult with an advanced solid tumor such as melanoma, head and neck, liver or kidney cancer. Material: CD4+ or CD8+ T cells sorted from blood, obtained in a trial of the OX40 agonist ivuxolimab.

The CDR3, as DNA: TGTGCCAGCAGCTTGAGGGAAGGTACCGGGGAGCTGTTTTTT. Translating it yields CASSLREGTGELFF. The chain joins TRBV7-9 to TRBJ2-2, with a weak D call TRBD2 (5 bases). Germline V gene lookup returns CDR1 SEHNR and CDR2 FQNEAQ (reference sequence). The CDR3 covers 14 residues. V was cut by 3 bases and J by 5 bases, with 10 bases left in between.